Each of the 8 T cell receptor beta chains below was sequenced from the same sample in a study of blood T cell repertoires in COVID-19 (dated by TCRdb to the early 2020s). The method behind the library was the immunoSEQ multiplex PCR assay. The source is immuneACCESS, and TCRdb retained only in-frame sequences with V and J called. Part of the clones is not carried over; for the studies checked, unresolved V genes explain less than half of this, and the remainder is unexplained. For this sample the table gives 360,000 or so clones, of which roughly nine tenths were detected only once. Of the sample, approximately 4.1% falls within the top ten clones. What was sequenced was peripheral blood. These receptors were obtained from a woman aged 55-70 years with COVID-19, enrolled during active disease.

This rearrangement joins TRBV15 to TRBJ2-1; 8 nucleotides match TRBD1. V gave up 1 base and J gave up 6 bases; unmatched junction bases: 8. Germline values: CDR1 LNHNV, CDR2 YYDKDF (reference sequence). The CDR3 is made up of 16 amino acids. CDR3 in DNA: TGTGCCACCAGCAGAGCTGGGACAGGTCGGGTCAATGAGCAGTTCTTC. Translated, it gives CATSRAGTGRVNEQFF.

The chain employs TRBV19 and TRBJ2-7; a possible D gene is TRBD1 (6 bases). Looked up from germline, CDR1 is LNHDA and CDR2 is SQIVND (reference sequence). The CDR3 is 15 residues long. Trimming took off 5 bases at V and 5 bases at J, with 19 bases between the two ends. In DNA, the CDR3 is TGTGCCAGTAGTGTTGGGGGCCTCAGGTCCCACGAGCAGTACTTC. It specifies CASSVGGLRSHEQYF. The full variable domain, its missing parts supplied by reference TRBV19 and TRBJ2-7, is DGGITQSPKYLFRKEGQNVTLSCEQNLNHDAMYWYRQDPGQGLRLIYYSQIVNDFQKGDIAEGYSVSREKKESFPLTVTSAQKNPTAFYLCASSVGGLRSHEQYFGPGTRLTVT.

This sequence joins TRBV3-1 (or the pseudogene TRBV3-2) and TRBJ2-5, with 8 bases fitting TRBD1. Germline assignment: CDR1 LGHDT and CDR2 YNNKEL (reference sequence). This CDR3 is 15 amino acids long. The V and J ends lost 3 bases and 5 bases, in that order; junction bases with no gene match: 8. CDR3 amino acids: CASSHRRTGSETQYF. Written as DNA, the CDR3 is TGTGCCAGCAGCCACCGCCGGACAGGGAGTGAGACCCAGTACTTC.

This clone was detected only once. CDR3: CASSPRQSPDTEAFF. DNA for the CDR3: TGTGCCAGCAGCCCAAGACAGAGCCCAGACACTGAAGCTTTCTTT. V is TRBV7-9 and J is TRBJ1-1, with a weak D call TRBD1 (5 bases). The CDR3 covers 15 residues. The germline V gene has CDR1 SEHNR and CDR2 FQNEAQ (reference sequence). Trimming left V 5 bases short and J 3 bases short, with 16 bases between.

Concerning this clone itself: One junction end does not reproduce the germline sequence, and a read error may be involved. CDR3 nucleotides: TGTGCCAGCGCCCGGACAGGGGTCAACTATGACTACACCTTC. Its protein is CASARTGVNYDYTF. This rearrangement joins TRBV7-2 to TRBJ1-2; the match to TRBD1 covers 9 bases. Germline V gives CDR1 SGHTA, CDR2 FQGNSA. The CDR3 has 14 amino acids.

The CDR3 here is CASSARQGPYGYTF. DNA for the CDR3: TGTGCCAGCAGTGCCCGACAGGGACCCTATGGCTACACCTTC. This chain connects TRBV27 to TRBJ1-2, with 7 bases lining up with TRBD1. The CDR3 runs 14 residues. J was trimmed by 4 bases and V by 5 bases; bases with no gene match: 7. From germline, CDR1 is MNHEY and CDR2 SMNVEV (reference sequence).

The rearrangement joins TRBV12-5 to TRBJ2-3; D gene ambiguous. The V gene's germline CDR1 is LGHNT and CDR2 FRNRAP. The CDR3 length is 13 residues. The V end lost 2 bases, the J end lost 3 bases, and 6 bases lay between the germline ends. CDR3 sequence (DNA): TGTGCTAGTGGTTTGCTACAGACAGATACGCAGTATTTT. Translated: CASGLLQTDTQYF.

J is TRBJ1-1 and V is TRBV12-3 or TRBV12-4; D unresolved. V lost 3 bases and J 6 bases, leaving 8 bases between the germline ends. The CDR3 is 12 residues long. This CDR3 reads CASSFEIAEAFF. For the CDR3, the DNA is TGTGCCAGCAGTTTTGAGATAGCTGAAGCTTTCTTT.